This is a list of T cell receptor beta chains from one sample in a study of control samples from healthy donors and cancer patients. Method: immunoSEQ multiplex PCR; TCRdb's copy keeps in-frame clones and lacks some. The sample contains 250,000 to 300,000 clones, around 80% of which appear only once. The sample comprised PBMCs. Receptors originate from a woman in her fifties or sixties with lung cancer. The conserved cysteine and the conserved F or W are not part of the CDR3 here.

J,length,V,CDR3
TRBJ2-1,15,TRBV4-2,ASSQAERPSGRDEQF
TRBJ1-4,15,TRBV28,ASSSDIQGLFNEKLF
TRBJ2-7,11,TRBV6-2/TRBV6-3,ASSYPNSYEQY
TRBJ1-4,11,TRBV11-2,ASNAGVKEKLF
TRBJ1-4,12,TRBV20-1,SASQGAINEKLF
TRBJ2-7,12,TRBV28,ASSFAAGEDEQY
TRBJ2-5,11,TRBV18,ASSPSLQETQY
TRBJ1-3,13,TRBV6-1,ASSEIKGSGNTIY
TRBJ2-7,12,TRBV6-5,ASMVSGSSYEQY
TRBJ1-2,11,TRBV14,ASSPVSLDGYT
TRBJ1-1,12,TRBV7-3,ASSPTGGNTEAF
TRBJ1-1,13,TRBV3-1/TRBV3-2,ASSQGLGVNTEAF
TRBJ2-7,13,TRBV7-9,ASSHEPGTSGEQY
TRBJ1-2,12,TRBV7-9,ASSQTGGSYGYT
TRBJ1-1,14,TRBV11-2,ASSLVAGRQFTEAF
TRBJ1-2,11,TRBV5-1,ASSLNSYYGYT
TRBJ1-4,9,TRBV7-9,ASSFTEKLF
TRBJ2-1,18,TRBV28,ASREDGLAGPRTTYNEQF
TRBJ1-5,12,TRBV2,ASSSGQGAQPQH
TRBJ1-1,11,TRBV2,AGKGGRNTEAF
TRBJ1-1,11,TRBV18,ASSPTGEAEAF
TRBJ2-2,11,TRBV28,ASSIPSGGELF
TRBJ2-1,13,TRBV5-1,ASSPQGGGYDEQF
TRBJ2-6,15,TRBV5-5,ASSLGMARSGANVLT
TRBJ1-3,13,TRBV27,ASSVDRWSGNTIY
TRBJ1-1,13,TRBV3-1/TRBV3-2,ASSHQAGGNTEAF
TRBJ1-2,16,TRBV9,ASSVVYRDRPYNYGYT
TRBJ1-1,12,TRBV5-5,ASSLTGQHGEAF
TRBJ2-3,13,TRBV9,ASSDSGRAGDTQY
TRBJ2-7,13,TRBV5-1,ASSFSPGATYEQY
TRBJ2-5,15,TRBV4-2,ASSQEGLTSSQETQY
TRBJ2-1,13,TRBV29-1,SVPARPELGNEQF
TRBJ2-1,13,TRBV5-1,ASSLVSRTLNEQF
TRBJ2-2,14,TRBV7-8,ASSWEDRGGTGELF
TRBJ1-4,11,TRBV7-2,ASSPGSREKLF
TRBJ1-1,11,TRBV6-5,ASRTGPNTEAF
TRBJ2-3,14,TRBV15,ATSRGQAASTDTQY
TRBJ2-3,10,TRBV7-8,ASSLVPDTQY
TRBJ2-1,13,TRBV15,ATSREREVGNEQF
TRBJ1-5,12,TRBV6-5,ATHARGGNQPQH
TRBJ1-6,11,TRBV3-1/TRBV3-2,ASSSQTIFVLH
TRBJ1-5,14,TRBV5-1,ASSLEPRDRNQPQH
TRBJ2-1,14,TRBV7-2,ASSLEGGQGTNEQF
TRBJ1-5,12,TRBV19,ASTYRALDQPQH
TRBJ1-1,11,TRBV25-1,ASIAPIGAEAF
TRBJ1-1,15,TRBV28,ASSLPAGQAPDTEAF
TRBJ1-5,13,TRBV5-1,ASSLVAGQEQPQH
TRBJ2-7,12,TRBV18,ASSPPTGGGEQY